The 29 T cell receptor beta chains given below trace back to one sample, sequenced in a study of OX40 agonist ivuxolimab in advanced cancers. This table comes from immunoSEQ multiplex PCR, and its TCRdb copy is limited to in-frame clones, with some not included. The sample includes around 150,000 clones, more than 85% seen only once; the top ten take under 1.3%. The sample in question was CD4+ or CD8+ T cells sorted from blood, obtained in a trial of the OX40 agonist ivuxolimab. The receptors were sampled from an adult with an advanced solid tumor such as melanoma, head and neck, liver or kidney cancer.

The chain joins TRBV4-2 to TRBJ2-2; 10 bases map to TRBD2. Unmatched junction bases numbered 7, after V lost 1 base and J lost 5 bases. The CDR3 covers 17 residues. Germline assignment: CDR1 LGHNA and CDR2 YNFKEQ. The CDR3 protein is CASSQALAGEGTGELFF. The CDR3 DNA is TGTGCCAGCAGCCAAGCTCTAGCGGGAGAGGGAACCGGGGAGCTGTTTTTT.

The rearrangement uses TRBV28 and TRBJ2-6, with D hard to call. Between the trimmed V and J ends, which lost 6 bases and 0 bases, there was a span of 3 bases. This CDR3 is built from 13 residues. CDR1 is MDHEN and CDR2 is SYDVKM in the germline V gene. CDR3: CASRNSGANVLTF. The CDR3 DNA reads TGTGCCAGCAGGAACTCTGGGGCCAACGTCCTGACTTTC.

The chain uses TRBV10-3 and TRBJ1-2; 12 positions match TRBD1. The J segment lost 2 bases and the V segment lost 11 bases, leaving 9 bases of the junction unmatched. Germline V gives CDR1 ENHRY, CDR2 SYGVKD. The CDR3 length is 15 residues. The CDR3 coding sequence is TGTGCCTCCTGGGACAGGGGGCCACCGAACTATGGCTACACCTTC. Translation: CASWDRGPPNYGYTF.

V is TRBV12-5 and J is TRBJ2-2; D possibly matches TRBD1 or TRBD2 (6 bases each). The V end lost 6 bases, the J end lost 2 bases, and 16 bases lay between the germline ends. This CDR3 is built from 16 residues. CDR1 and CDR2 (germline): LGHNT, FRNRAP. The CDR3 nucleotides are TGTGCTAGTGGGGCCCGAGGGGGACTTAACACCGGGGAGCTGTTTTTT. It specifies CASGARGGLNTGELFF.

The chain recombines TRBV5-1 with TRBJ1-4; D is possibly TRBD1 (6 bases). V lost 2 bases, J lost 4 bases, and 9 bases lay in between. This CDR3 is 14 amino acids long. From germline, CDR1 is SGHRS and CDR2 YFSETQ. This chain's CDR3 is CASSFDRSNEKLFF. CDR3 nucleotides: TGCGCCAGCAGCTTTGACAGGAGTAATGAAAAACTGTTTTTT.

The CDR3 protein is CASSPGTSGEQFF. DNA of the CDR3: TGTGCCAGCAGCCCCGGGACTAGCGGGGAGCAGTTCTTC. The chain links TRBV11-2 to TRBJ2-1; 12 bases are shared with TRBD2. This CDR3 is 13 amino acids long. V lost 5 bases and J lost 10; bases outside the gene matches: 3. Germline values: CDR1 SGHAT, CDR2 FQNNGV.

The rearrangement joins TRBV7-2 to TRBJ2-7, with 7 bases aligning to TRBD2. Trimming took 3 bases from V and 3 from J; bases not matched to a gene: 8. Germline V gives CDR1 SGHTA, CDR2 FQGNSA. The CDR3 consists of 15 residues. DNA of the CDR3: TGTGCCAGCAGCTTCAACCCCGGACTAGACTACGAGCAGTACTTC. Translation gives CASSFNPGLDYEQYF.

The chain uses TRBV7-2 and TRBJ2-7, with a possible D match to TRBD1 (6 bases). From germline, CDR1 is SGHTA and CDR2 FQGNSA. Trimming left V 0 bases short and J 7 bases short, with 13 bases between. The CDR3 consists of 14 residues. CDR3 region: CASSLATGSREQYF. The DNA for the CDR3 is TGTGCCAGCAGCTTAGCCACAGGGTCTCGGGAGCAGTACTTC. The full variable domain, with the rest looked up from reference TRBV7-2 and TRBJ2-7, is GAGVSQSPSNKVTEKGKDVELRCDPISGHTALYWYRQSLGQGLEFLIYFQGNSAPDKSGLPSDRFSAERTGGSVSTLTIQRTQQEDSAVYLCASSLATGSREQYFGPGTRLTVT.

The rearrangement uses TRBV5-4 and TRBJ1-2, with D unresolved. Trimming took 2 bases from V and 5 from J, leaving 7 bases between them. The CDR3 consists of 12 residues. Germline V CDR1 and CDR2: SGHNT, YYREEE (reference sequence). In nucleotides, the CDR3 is TGTGCCAGCAGCTTCGGGGAATATGGCTACACCTTC. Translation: CASSFGEYGYTF.

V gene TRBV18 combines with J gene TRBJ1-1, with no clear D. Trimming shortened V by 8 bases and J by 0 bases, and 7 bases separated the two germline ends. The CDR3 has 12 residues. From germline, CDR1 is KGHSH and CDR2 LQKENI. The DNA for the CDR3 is TGTGCCAGCCAGCGAATGAACACTGAAGCTTTCTTT. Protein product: CASQRMNTEAFF.

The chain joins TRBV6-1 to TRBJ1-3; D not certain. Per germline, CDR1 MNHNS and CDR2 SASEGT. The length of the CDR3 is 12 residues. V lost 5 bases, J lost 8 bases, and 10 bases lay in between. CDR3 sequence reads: CASSRPGDTIYF. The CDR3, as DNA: TGTGCCAGCAGTCGACCAGGAGACACCATATATTTT.

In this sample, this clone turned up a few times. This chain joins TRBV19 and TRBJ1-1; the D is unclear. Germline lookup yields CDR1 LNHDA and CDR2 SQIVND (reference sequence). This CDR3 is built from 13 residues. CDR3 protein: CATKTLLNTEAFF. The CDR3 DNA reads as TGTGCAACAAAAACCCTCCTGAACACTGAAGCTTTCTTT.

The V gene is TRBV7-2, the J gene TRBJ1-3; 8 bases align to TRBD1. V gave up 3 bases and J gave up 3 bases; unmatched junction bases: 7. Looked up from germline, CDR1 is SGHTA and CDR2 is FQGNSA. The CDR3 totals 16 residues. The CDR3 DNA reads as TGTGCCAGCAGCTTCGTTCAGGGGGCCAGTGGAAACACCATATATTTT. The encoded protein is CASSFVQGASGNTIYF. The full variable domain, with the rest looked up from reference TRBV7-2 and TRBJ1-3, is GAGVSQSPSNKVTEKGKDVELRCDPISGHTALYWYRQSLGQGLEFLIYFQGNSAPDKSGLPSDRFSAERTGGSVSTLTIQRTQQEDSAVYLCASSFVQGASGNTIYFGEGSWLTVV.

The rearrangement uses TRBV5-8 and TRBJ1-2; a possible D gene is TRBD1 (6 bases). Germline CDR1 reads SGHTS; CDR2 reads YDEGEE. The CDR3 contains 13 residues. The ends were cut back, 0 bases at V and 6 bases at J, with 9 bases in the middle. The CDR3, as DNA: TGTGCCAGCAGCTTGGCCAGGGGCGATGGCTACACCTTC. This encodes CASSLARGDGYTF.

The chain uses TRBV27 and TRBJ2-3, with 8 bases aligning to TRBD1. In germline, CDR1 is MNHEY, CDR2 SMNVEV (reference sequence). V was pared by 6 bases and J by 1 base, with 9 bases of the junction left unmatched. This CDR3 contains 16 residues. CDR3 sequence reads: CASRQRTGLGTDTQYF. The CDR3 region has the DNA TGTGCCAGCAGACAACGGACAGGGTTGGGCACAGATACGCAGTATTTT.

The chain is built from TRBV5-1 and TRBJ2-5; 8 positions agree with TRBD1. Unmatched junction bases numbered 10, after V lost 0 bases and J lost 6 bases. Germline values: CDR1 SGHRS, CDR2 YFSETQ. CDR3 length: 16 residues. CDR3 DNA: TGCGCCAGCAGCTTGGAGGGACAGGCCTCGCTAAAGACCCAGTACTTC. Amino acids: CASSLEGQASLKTQYF.

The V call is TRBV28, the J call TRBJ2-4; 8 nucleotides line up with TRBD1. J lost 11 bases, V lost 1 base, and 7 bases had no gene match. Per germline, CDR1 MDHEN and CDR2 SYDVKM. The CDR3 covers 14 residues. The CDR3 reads CASSLFVTGVVQYF. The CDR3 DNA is TGTGCCAGCAGTTTATTCGTGACAGGGGTTGTTCAGTACTTC.

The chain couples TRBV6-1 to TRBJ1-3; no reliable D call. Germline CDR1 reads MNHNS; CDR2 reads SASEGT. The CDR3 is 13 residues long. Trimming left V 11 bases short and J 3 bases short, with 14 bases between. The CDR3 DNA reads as TGTGCCCCTAGCGAGGGAAGTGGAAACACCATATATTTT. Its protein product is CAPSEGSGNTIYF.

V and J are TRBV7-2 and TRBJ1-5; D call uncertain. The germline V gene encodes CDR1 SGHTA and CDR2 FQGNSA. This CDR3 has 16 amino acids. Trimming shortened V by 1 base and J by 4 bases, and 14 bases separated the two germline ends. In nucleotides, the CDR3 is TGTGCCAGCAGCTTAGGTCATCGGCAGCTAAATCAGCCCCAGCATTTT. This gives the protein CASSLGHRQLNQPQHF.

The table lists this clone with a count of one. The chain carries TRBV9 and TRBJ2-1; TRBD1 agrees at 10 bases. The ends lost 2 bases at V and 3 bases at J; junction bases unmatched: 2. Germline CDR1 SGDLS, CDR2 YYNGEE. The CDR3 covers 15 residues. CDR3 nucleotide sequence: TGTGCCAGCAGCGTGGGGGACAGGGGCTACAATGAGCAGTTCTTC. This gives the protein CASSVGDRGYNEQFF. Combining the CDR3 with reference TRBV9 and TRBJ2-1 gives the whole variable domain DSGVTQTPKHLITATGQRVTLRCSPRSGDLSVYWYQQSLDQGLQFLIQYYNGEERAKGNILERFSAQQFPDLHSELNLSSLELGDSALYFCASSVGDRGYNEQFFGPGTRLTVL.

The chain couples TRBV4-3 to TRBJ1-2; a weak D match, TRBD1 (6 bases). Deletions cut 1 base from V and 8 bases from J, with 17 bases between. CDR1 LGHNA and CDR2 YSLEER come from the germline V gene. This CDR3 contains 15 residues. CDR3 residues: CASSQATGLGGGYTF. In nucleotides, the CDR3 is TGCGCCAGCAGCCAAGCCACAGGGTTGGGGGGCGGCTACACCTTC.

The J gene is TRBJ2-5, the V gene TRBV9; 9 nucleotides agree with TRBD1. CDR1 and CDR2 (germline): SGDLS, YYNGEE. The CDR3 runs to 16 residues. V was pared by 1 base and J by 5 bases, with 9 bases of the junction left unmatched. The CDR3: CASSVQSTGGRETQYF. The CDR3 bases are TGTGCCAGCAGCGTACAGTCGACAGGGGGGCGGGAGACCCAGTACTTC.

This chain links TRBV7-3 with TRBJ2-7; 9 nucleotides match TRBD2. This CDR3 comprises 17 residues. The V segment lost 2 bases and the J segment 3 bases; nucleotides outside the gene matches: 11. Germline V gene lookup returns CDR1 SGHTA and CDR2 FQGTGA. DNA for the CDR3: TGTGCCAGCAGCTTAGAAGGGCGCGCTAGCGGGGACTACGAGCAGTACTTC. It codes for CASSLEGRASGDYEQYF. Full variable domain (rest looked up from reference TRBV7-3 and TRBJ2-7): GAGVSQTPSNKVTEKGKYVELRCDPISGHTALYWYRQSLGQGPEFLIYFQGTGAADDSGLPNDRFFAVRPEGSVSTLKIQRTERGDSAVYLCASSLEGRASGDYEQYFGPGTRLTVT.

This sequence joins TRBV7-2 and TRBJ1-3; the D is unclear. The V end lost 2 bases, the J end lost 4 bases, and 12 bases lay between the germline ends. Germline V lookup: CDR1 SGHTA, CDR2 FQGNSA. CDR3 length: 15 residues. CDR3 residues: CASSLNRGTGNTIYF. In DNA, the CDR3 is TGTGCCAGCAGCTTAAACCGAGGTACAGGAAACACCATATATTTT. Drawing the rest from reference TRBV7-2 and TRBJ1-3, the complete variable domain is GAGVSQSPSNKVTEKGKDVELRCDPISGHTALYWYRQSLGQGLEFLIYFQGNSAPDKSGLPSDRFSAERTGGSVSTLTIQRTQQEDSAVYLCASSLNRGTGNTIYFGEGSWLTVV.

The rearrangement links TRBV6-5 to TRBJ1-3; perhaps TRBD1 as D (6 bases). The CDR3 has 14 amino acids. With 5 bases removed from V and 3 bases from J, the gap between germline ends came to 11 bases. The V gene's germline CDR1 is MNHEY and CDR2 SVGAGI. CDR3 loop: CASSRGLGGNTIYF. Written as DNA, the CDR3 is TGTGCCAGCAGTCGGGGGCTGGGTGGAAACACCATATATTTT.

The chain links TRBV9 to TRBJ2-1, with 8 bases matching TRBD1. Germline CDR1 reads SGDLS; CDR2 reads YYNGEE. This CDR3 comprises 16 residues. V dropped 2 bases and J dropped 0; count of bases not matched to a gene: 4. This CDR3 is CASSVRGLGSYNEQFF. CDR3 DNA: TGTGCCAGCAGCGTCAGGGGGCTGGGCTCCTACAATGAGCAGTTCTTC. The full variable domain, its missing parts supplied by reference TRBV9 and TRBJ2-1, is DSGVTQTPKHLITATGQRVTLRCSPRSGDLSVYWYQQSLDQGLQFLIQYYNGEERAKGNILERFSAQQFPDLHSELNLSSLELGDSALYFCASSVRGLGSYNEQFFGPGTRLTVL.

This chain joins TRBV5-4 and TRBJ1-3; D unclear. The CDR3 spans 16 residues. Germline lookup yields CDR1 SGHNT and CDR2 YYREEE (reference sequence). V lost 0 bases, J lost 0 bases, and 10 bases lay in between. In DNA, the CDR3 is TGTGCCAGCAGCTTGGAAGGGATCCACTCTGGAAACACCATATATTTT. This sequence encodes CASSLEGIHSGNTIYF.

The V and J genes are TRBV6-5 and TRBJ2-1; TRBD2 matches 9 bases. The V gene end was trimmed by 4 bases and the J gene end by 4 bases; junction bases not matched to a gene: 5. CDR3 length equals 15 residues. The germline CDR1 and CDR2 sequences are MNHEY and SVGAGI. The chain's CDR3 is CASSLAGAPYNEQFF. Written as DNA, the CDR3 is TGTGCCAGCAGTTTAGCGGGGGCCCCATACAATGAGCAGTTCTTC.

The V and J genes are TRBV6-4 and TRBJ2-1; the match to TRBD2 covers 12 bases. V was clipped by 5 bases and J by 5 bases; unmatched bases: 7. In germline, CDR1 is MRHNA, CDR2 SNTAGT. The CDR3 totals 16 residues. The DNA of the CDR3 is TGTGCCAGCAGTTCCCCGACTAGCGGGAGAAACAATGAGCAGTTCTTC. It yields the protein CASSSPTSGRNNEQFF.